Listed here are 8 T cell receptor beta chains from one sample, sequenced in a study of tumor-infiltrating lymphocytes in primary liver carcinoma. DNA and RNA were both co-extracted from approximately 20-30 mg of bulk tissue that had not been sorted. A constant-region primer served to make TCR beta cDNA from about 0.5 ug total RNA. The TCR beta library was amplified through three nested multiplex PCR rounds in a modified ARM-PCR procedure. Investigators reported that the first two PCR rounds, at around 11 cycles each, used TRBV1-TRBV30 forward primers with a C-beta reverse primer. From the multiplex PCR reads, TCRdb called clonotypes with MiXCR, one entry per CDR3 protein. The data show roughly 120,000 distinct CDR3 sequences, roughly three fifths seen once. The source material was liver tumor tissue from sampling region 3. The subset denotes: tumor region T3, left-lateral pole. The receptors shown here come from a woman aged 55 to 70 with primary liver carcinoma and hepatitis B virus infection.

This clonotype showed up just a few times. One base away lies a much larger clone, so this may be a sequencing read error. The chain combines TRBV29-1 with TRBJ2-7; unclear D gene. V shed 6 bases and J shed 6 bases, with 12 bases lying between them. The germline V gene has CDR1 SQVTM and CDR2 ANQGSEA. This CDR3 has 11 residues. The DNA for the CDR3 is TGCAGCGTAAAGCTGGTAAGCGAGCAGTACTTC. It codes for CSVKLVSEQYF.

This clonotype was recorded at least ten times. The CDR3 coding sequence is TGTGCCAGCAGTTTGGTAGCGGGAGGGCGTGAGCAGTTCTTC. Translation gives CASSLVAGGREQFF. The gene calls are TRBV6-1 and TRBJ2-1, with 11 bases fitting TRBD2. The germline V gene encodes CDR1 MNHNS and CDR2 SASEGT. The V and J ends lost 5 bases and 9 bases, in that order; junction bases with no gene match: 6. The CDR3 has 14 residues.

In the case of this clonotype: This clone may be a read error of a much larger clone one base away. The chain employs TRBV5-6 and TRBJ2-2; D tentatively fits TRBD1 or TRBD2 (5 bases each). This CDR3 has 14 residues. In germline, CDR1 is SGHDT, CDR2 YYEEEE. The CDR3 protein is CASSLGLDTGEPFF. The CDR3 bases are TGTGCCAGCAGCTTGGGGTTGGACACCGGGGAGCCGTTTTTT.

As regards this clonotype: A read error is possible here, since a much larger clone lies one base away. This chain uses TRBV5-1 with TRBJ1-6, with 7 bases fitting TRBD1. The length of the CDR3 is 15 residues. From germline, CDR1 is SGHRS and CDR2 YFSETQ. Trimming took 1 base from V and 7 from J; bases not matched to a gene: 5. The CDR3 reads CASSLRTGRNSPLHF. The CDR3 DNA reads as TGCGCCAGCAGCTTGAGGACAGGACGAAATTCACCCCTCCACTTT.

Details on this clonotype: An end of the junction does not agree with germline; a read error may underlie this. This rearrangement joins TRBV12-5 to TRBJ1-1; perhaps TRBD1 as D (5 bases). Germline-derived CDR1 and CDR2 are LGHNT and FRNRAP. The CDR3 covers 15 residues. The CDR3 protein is CATGLWQGGTRGAFF. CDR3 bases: TGTGCTACTGGTTTGTGGCAGGGAGGGACCCGTGGAGCTTTCTTT.

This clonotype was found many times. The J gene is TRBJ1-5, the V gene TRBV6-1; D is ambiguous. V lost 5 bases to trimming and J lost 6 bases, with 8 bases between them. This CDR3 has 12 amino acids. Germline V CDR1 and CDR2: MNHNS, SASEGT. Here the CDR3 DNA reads TGTGCCAGCAGTCCCTGGGGTCAGCCCCAGCATTTT. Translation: CASSPWGQPQHF.

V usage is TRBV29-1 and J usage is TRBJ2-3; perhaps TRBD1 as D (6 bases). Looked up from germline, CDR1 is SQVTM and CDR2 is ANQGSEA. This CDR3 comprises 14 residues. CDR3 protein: CRVEGGRGADTQYF. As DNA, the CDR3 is TGCAGGGTAGAAGGGGGACGCGGTGCAGATACGCAGTATTTT.

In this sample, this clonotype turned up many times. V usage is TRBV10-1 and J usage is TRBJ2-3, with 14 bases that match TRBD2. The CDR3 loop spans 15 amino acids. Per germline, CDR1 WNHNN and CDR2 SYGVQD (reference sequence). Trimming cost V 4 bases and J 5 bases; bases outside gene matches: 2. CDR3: CASSGLAGGVDTQYF. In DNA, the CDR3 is TGCGCCAGCAGTGGACTAGCGGGAGGGGTAGATACGCAGTATTTT.